This entry features one T cell receptor (beta chain) sequence. Its target is unknown. The CDR3 has 14 residues. Unmatched junction bases numbered 6, after V lost 3 bases and J lost 6 bases. Primed by a sample-barcoded 5' primer and a J-beta primer mix, a second PCR proceeded for about 6 to 11 cycles. Each cDNA molecule was tagged by a template-switch adaptor that had 12 random nucleotides. One entry per CDR3 protein results from TCRdb running MiXCR on the 5' RACE reads. The sample shows 800,000 to 1,000,000 distinct CDR3 sequences, around 48% of them seen only once. The sample comes from a study of blood T cells in healthy people across ages. Study-wide results and caveats: Long-lived and aged donors differed, with more naive CD4+ cells and higher diversity in the long-lived.

Sequencing was performed on blood. This chain joins TRBV12-3 or TRBV12-4 and TRBJ1-2, with 8 positions matching TRBD1. This clonotype was sampled from a man between 25 and 39 years old in good health. The CDR3 coding sequence is TGTGCCAGCAGTTTGTCACAGGGGGGGGATGGCTACACCTTC. Its protein is CASSLSQGGDGYTF.